This TCR beta chain was documented in a study of blood T cell repertoires in COVID-19. The method was immunoSEQ multiplex PCR; TCRdb's version includes in-frame clones alone and lacks a portion of them. The sample includes 140,000 or so clones, 80% to 85% of them seen just once. The V and J ends lost 6 bases and 2 bases, in that order; junction bases with no gene match: 9. From germline, CDR1 is MNHNY and CDR2 SVGAGI (reference sequence). The CDR3 spans 16 residues. This clone was seen a single time. The sequence was collected from a human donor in a cohort sampled during active COVID-19. Sequences were obtained from peripheral blood. The chain employs TRBV6-6 and TRBJ2-2, with 7 bases fitting TRBD1. The CDR3: CASSPGTAFNTGELFF. The DNA for the CDR3 is TGTGCCAGCAGCCCCGGGACAGCTTTTAACACCGGGGAGCTGTTTTTT.